The T cell receptor (beta chain) under discussion was sequenced for a study of blood T cell repertoires in COVID-19. Study details: COVID-19 samples collected from the United States, Italy and Spain covered acute and convalescent phases. T cells, B-cell-depleted T cells, or PBMCs provided the cDNA or gDNA that served as material.

Looked up from germline, CDR1 is GTSNPN and CDR2 is SVGIG (reference sequence). Trimming stripped 4 bases from V and 0 bases from J, with 22 bases between. The CDR3 spans 18 residues. As handled by the study authors: Amplifying reference gene primers gave estimates of nucleated cell counts. The table came from immunoSEQ multiplex PCR; TCRdb's copy has only in-frame clones and leaves some out. Clone size and V and J calls were adopted from that table, with D and trimming inferred from the DNA. The sample lists around 58,000 clones; around four fifths were seen once. The sample was peripheral blood. The chain is built from TRBV30 and TRBJ1-3; tentative D call: TRBD1 (6 bases). The clonotype was recovered from a human donor in a cohort sampled during active COVID-19. The CDR3 DNA reads as TGTGCCTGGAATGGAGTGGGCAGGGGCTTATCCTCTGGAAACACCATATATTTT. Translated, it gives CAWNGVGRGLSSGNTIYF.